The 18 T cell receptor beta chains below all came from one sample that was sequenced in a study of cytomegalovirus exposure and HLA in healthy donors (dated by TCRdb to 2017 to 2019). Library preparation was by the immunoSEQ multiplex PCR assay. The multiplex PCR relied on a mix of 60 forward primers for TCR Vbeta segments and 13 reverse primers for TCR Jbeta segments. The table was pulled from immuneACCESS by TCRdb, which kept in-frame rearrangements only. Such tables lose some clones; where checked, under half of the loss comes from unresolved V genes, and the rest has no known cause. The sample profile shows 81,000 or so clones; 65% to 80% of them were found once. The top ten constitute 4% to 5% of the sample. The sequenced sample was PBMCs. The receptors derive from a man aged 60-69 years in good health and CMV-seronegative.

The chain has TRBV5-1 and TRBJ2-1, with 12 positions matching TRBD2. Germline V lookup: CDR1 SGHRS, CDR2 YFSETQ. With 1 base clipped from V and 8 bases from J, the junction kept 10 bases outside the gene matches. This CDR3 has 17 amino acids. The DNA for the CDR3 is TGCGCCAGCAGCTTGCCCCAGGGACTAGCGGGCACCCATGAGCAGTTCTTC. Its translation is CASSLPQGLAGTHEQFF.

The V gene is TRBV9, the J gene TRBJ1-1; D gene uncertain. CDR3 length equals 16 residues. Trimming stripped 3 bases from V and 1 base from J, with 16 bases between. Germline-derived CDR1 and CDR2 are SGDLS and YYNGEE. CDR3 amino acids: CASSGRIEGTNTEAFF. The DNA of the CDR3 is TGTGCCAGCAGCGGCAGAATAGAGGGAACGAACACTGAAGCTTTCTTT. The full variable domain, in which reference TRBV9 and TRBJ1-1 provide the parts outside the CDR3, is DSGVTQTPKHLITATGQRVTLRCSPRSGDLSVYWYQQSLDQGLQFLIQYYNGEERAKGNILERFSAQQFPDLHSELNLSSLELGDSALYFCASSGRIEGTNTEAFFGQGTRLTVV.

V usage is TRBV6-5 and J usage is TRBJ2-3; 8 nucleotides agree with TRBD1. The CDR3 loop spans 15 amino acids. Per germline, CDR1 MNHEY and CDR2 SVGAGI. V dropped 6 bases and J dropped 0; count of bases not matched to a gene: 5. The CDR3 reads CASRPDRGSTDTQYF. In DNA form, the CDR3 reads TGTGCCAGCAGACCCGACAGGGGTAGCACAGATACGCAGTATTTT.

The chain carries TRBV11-2 and TRBJ2-3; D not resolved. V shed 2 bases and J shed 6 bases, with 6 bases lying between them. The germline V gene encodes CDR1 SGHAT and CDR2 FQNNGV. This CDR3 has 12 amino acids. The CDR3 loop is CASSLTGDTQYF. The CDR3 DNA is TGTGCCAGCAGCTTAACCGGGGATACGCAGTATTTT.

V is TRBV7-6 and J is TRBJ2-7, with D tentatively TRBD1 (5 bases). The CDR3 extends over 14 amino acids. Germline values: CDR1 SGHVS, CDR2 FNYEAQ. V shed 2 bases and J shed 0 bases, with 8 bases lying between them. The CDR3 DNA sequence: TGTGCCAGCAGCTTACCCGACAGCTCCTACGAGCAGTACTTC. This gives the protein CASSLPDSSYEQYF.

The chain couples TRBV6-1 to TRBJ2-7, with 9 positions matching TRBD1. Germline CDR1 is MNHNS and CDR2 is SASEGT. This CDR3 is built from 14 residues. Trimming took 6 bases from V and 5 from J; bases not matched to a gene: 8. CDR3 amino acids: CASSVRDRDDEQYF. The CDR3 nucleotides read TGTGCCAGCAGCGTCCGGGACAGGGATGACGAGCAGTACTTC.

The chain uses TRBV9 and TRBJ2-1, with 7 bases aligning to TRBD2. The trim removed 4 bases at V and 2 bases at J, leaving 6 bases unmatched. CDR1 and CDR2 (germline): SGDLS, YYNGEE. CDR3 length equals 15 residues. For the CDR3, the DNA is TGTGCCAGCAGCCCGCGGGGGACCCCCTACAATGAGCAGTTCTTC. Translating it yields CASSPRGTPYNEQFF. The complete variable domain, with remaining parts taken from reference TRBV9 and TRBJ2-1, reads DSGVTQTPKHLITATGQRVTLRCSPRSGDLSVYWYQQSLDQGLQFLIQYYNGEERAKGNILERFSAQQFPDLHSELNLSSLELGDSALYFCASSPRGTPYNEQFFGPGTRLTVL.

This chain links TRBV6-9 with TRBJ2-2; 9 bases agree with TRBD2. V was pared by 2 bases and J by 0 bases, with 13 bases of the junction left unmatched. Germline V gene sequence: CDR1 MNHGY, CDR2 SVAAGI. The CDR3 is made up of 20 amino acids. CDR3 sequence: CASSYLASGGPFANTGELFF. The CDR3 DNA sequence: TGTGCCAGCAGTTATCTCGCGAGCGGGGGGCCATTCGCGAACACCGGGGAGCTGTTTTTT.

The rearrangement uses TRBV7-9 and TRBJ2-3; the match to TRBD1 covers 8 bases. J was trimmed by 4 bases and V by 2 bases; bases with no gene match: 14. The CDR3 totals 18 residues. From germline, CDR1 is SEHNR and CDR2 FQNEAQ (reference sequence). The CDR3 coding sequence is TGTGCCAGCAGCTTAAGCCCGCTCGGACAGGGAGTACCAGATACGCAGTATTTT. Translation gives CASSLSPLGQGVPDTQYF. The full variable domain, rest sourced from reference TRBV7-9 and TRBJ2-3, is DTGVSQNPRHKITKRGQNVTFRCDPISEHNRLYWYRQTLGQGPEFLTYFQNEAQLEKSRLLSDRFSAERPKGSFSTLEIQRTEQGDSAMYLCASSLSPLGQGVPDTQYFGPGTRLTVL.

The chain links TRBV9 to TRBJ1-3; no firm D call. The V and J ends lost 3 bases and 2 bases respectively, with 9 bases between them. The CDR3 is 14 residues long. CDR1 and CDR2 (germline): SGDLS, YYNGEE. This CDR3 is CASSAAGTGNTIYF. The DNA of the CDR3 is TGTGCCAGCAGCGCCGCCGGTACTGGAAACACCATATATTTT.

The chain links TRBV6-1 to TRBJ1-6; weak D call: TRBD1 (6 bases). The CDR3 has 14 amino acids. Germline V gene data show CDR1 as MNHNS and CDR2 as SASEGT. The V gene lost 2 bases and the J gene lost 10 bases, with 12 bases spanning the gap. The CDR3 bases are TGTGCCAGCAGTGAAAGAAGGGGGTCCTCACCCCTCCACTTT. Translated: CASSERRGSSPLHF.

The V gene is TRBV11-2, the J gene TRBJ2-7; D remains ambiguous. This CDR3 has 12 amino acids. Germline V lookup: CDR1 SGHAT, CDR2 FQNNGV. Trimming removed 8 bases at V and 2 bases at J, with 10 bases between. The CDR3 region is CASEELPYEQYF. The DNA for the CDR3 is TGTGCCAGCGAGGAACTGCCCTACGAGCAGTACTTC.

Points on this clone: One end of the junction varies from germline; a read error may be responsible. The rearrangement uses TRBV7-9 and TRBJ1-6; the match to TRBD1 covers 7 bases. Germline V gene lookup returns CDR1 SEHNR and CDR2 FQNEAQ (reference sequence). The CDR3 is 14 residues long. The CDR3 region is CSSSQGQADSPLHF. CDR3 nucleotides: TGTTCCAGCAGCCAAGGACAGGCCGATTCACCCCTCCACTTT.

The chain couples TRBV30 to TRBJ2-5; TRBD1 matches at 12 bases. Per the germline V gene, CDR1 is GTSNPN and CDR2 is SVGIG (reference sequence). The CDR3 consists of 14 residues. The V and J ends lost 2 bases and 5 bases, in that order; junction bases with no gene match: 3. The CDR3 sequence is CAWSRDRGRETQYF. The CDR3 DNA sequence: TGTGCCTGGAGTCGGGACAGGGGGCGCGAGACCCAGTACTTC.

This clone was detected a few times. The V and J genes are TRBV2 and TRBJ2-3, with 11 bases matching TRBD2. The CDR3 is 15 residues long. V dropped 6 bases and J dropped 5; count of bases not matched to a gene: 7. CDR1 is SNHLY, CDR2 FYNNEI, per germline. In nucleotides, the CDR3 is TGTGCCAGCAGCATAGCGGGGGGGCTTGGAGATACGCAGTATTTT. Its protein product is CASSIAGGLGDTQYF.

The chain has TRBV6-1 and TRBJ2-3; TRBD1 agrees at 7 bases. V was pared by 2 bases and J by 8 bases, with 7 bases of the junction left unmatched. CDR3 length equals 14 residues. Germline CDR1 reads MNHNS; CDR2 reads SASEGT. The CDR3 DNA reads as TGTGCCAGCAGTGAATTACCCCGACAGGGTACGCAGTATTTT. It translates to CASSELPRQGTQYF.

This chain links TRBV5-1 with TRBJ1-1; no firm D call. The germline gives CDR1 SGHRS, CDR2 YFSETQ. Deletions cut 1 base from V and 0 bases from J, with 4 bases between. CDR3 size: 13 residues. The DNA for the CDR3 is TGCGCCAGCAGCTTGCAGATGAACACTGAAGCTTTCTTT. Translation: CASSLQMNTEAFF.

Relative to its sample, this clone is large. This rearrangement joins TRBV7-9 to TRBJ2-7; D is unresolved. The CDR3 sequence is 14 residues long. Looked up from germline, CDR1 is SEHNR and CDR2 is FQNEAQ (reference sequence). Trimming shortened V by 1 base and J by 1 base, and 8 bases separated the two germline ends. The CDR3 DNA reads as TGTGCCAGCAGCTTAGGAGGCCTTTCCTACGAGCAGTACTTC. As protein: CASSLGGLSYEQYF.